The 23 T cell receptor beta chains below come from one sample, sequenced in a study of Graves' ophthalmopathy and Graves' hyperthyroidism listed by TCRdb under 2018. Sequencing was performed on an Illumina HiSeq 2000. For repertoire sequencing, TCR beta CDR3 regions were amplified from RNA transcripts. A first-round RT-PCR used HTBI primers with the Qiagen OneStep RT-PCR kit, followed by a second-round multiplex PCR, size selection and purification. TCRdb reprocessed the public reads (quality trimming at Q25 with fastp, clone calling with MiXCR) and kept in-frame beta chains. Rows are combined by CDR3 protein, so each entry shows the most common genes and DNA. For this sample there are some 150,000 distinct CDR3 sequences; roughly two fifths appear just once. The ten biggest clones cover around 8.9% of the sample. Sequencing was carried out using peripheral blood. All receptors derive from a man aged 25 to 45 with Graves' ophthalmopathy. Donor details come from another sample of the same person, matched by shared clones.

The V and J genes are TRBV29-1 and TRBJ2-5; D perhaps matches TRBD1 (6 bases). V was pared by 3 bases and J by 5 bases, with 13 bases between. The CDR3 sequence is 13 residues long. The V gene's germline CDR1 is SQVTM and CDR2 ANQGSEA. CDR3 in DNA: TGCAGCGTTGATACAGGGTTGGTCGAGACCCAGTACTTC. This translates into CSVDTGLVETQYF. Full variable domain (outside the CDR3, taken from reference TRBV29-1 and TRBJ2-5): SAVISQKPSRDICQRGTSLTIQCQVDSQVTMMFWYRQQPGQSLTLIATANQGSEATYESGFVIDKFPISRPNLTFSTLTVSNMSPEDSSIYLCSVDTGLVETQYFGPGTRLLVL.

This clonotype was recorded many times. The chain carries TRBV7-9 and TRBJ1-1, with TRBD1 as a possible D gene (6 bases). Germline V gives CDR1 SEHNR, CDR2 FQNEAQ (reference sequence). This CDR3 contains 15 residues. V was pared by 5 bases and J by 1 base, with 14 bases between. Here the CDR3 reads CASSTTRGQNTEAFF. Here the CDR3 DNA reads TGTGCCAGCAGCACCACCCGGGGACAGAACACTGAAGCTTTCTTT. The full variable domain, in which reference TRBV7-9 and TRBJ1-1 provide the parts outside the CDR3, is DTGVSQNPRHKITKRGQNVTFRCDPISEHNRLYWYRQTLGQGPEFLTYFQNEAQLEKSRLLSDRFSAERPKGSFSTLEIQRTEQGDSAMYLCASSTTRGQNTEAFFGQGTRLTVV.

This clonotype was seen ten or more times. The chain is built from TRBV18 and TRBJ1-2, with a weak D call TRBD1 (6 bases). Trimming removed 6 bases from V and 2 bases from J, with 25 bases in between. Germline lookup yields CDR1 KGHSH and CDR2 LQKENI. This CDR3 has 18 amino acids. CDR3 nucleotides: TGTGCCAGCTCTCTCTCATCAAGCACGGGCCAGGGGAACTATGGCTACACCTTC. Protein sequence: CASSLSSSTGQGNYGYTF. Looking up the rest from reference TRBV18 and TRBJ1-2 gives the full variable domain: NAGVMQNPRHLVRRRGQEARLRCSPMKGHSHVYWYRQLPEEGLKFMVYLQKENIIDESGMPKERFSAEFPKEGPSILRIQQVVRGDSAAYFCASSLSSSTGQGNYGYTFGSGTRLTVV.

This clonotype has at least ten counts. The rearrangement joins TRBV28 to TRBJ1-5; 8 nucleotides match TRBD1. The CDR3 covers 15 residues. Germline trimming cut 4 bases from V and 2 bases from J; bases unmatched to any gene: 4. The germline V gene encodes CDR1 MDHEN and CDR2 SYDVKM. The CDR3 nucleotides read TGTGCCAGCAGTTCCGCAGGGGGCGGCAATCAGCCCCAGCATTTT. Its protein product is CASSSAGGGNQPQHF.

CDR3 in DNA: TGTGCCAGCAGCATTACAGGTATAGGTCAGCCCCAGCATTTT. Its protein is CASSITGIGQPQHF. The chain recombines TRBV7-2 with TRBJ1-5; perhaps TRBD1 as D (5 bases). The CDR3 runs 14 residues. CDR1 is SGHTA, CDR2 FQGNSA, per germline. With 5 bases removed from V and 6 bases from J, the gap between germline ends came to 14 bases.

Ten or more counts support this clonotype. The rearrangement joins TRBV3-1 to TRBJ1-2, with D maybe TRBD1 (6 bases). Between the trimmed V and J ends, which lost 5 bases and 2 bases, there was a span of 18 bases. This CDR3 contains 16 residues. Germline CDR1 is LGHDT and CDR2 is YNNKEL (reference sequence). Here the CDR3 reads CASSGYSSRGNYGYTF. CDR3 in DNA: TGTGCCAGCAGCGGTTACTCCTCGAGGGGGAACTATGGCTACACCTTC.

The sample holds many counts of this clonotype. The chain has TRBV19 and TRBJ1-1; unclear D gene. Trimming removed 5 bases at V and 4 bases at J, with 11 bases between. The CDR3 has 13 amino acids. Germline CDR1 and CDR2: LNHDA and SQIVND (reference sequence). The DNA for the CDR3 is TGTGCCAGTAGTCCCCAAGGGATCACTGAAGCTTTCTTT. Its translation is CASSPQGITEAFF.

This rearrangement joins TRBV19 to TRBJ1-5, with D perhaps matching TRBD1 (6 bases). The CDR3 runs 15 residues. The germline V gene has CDR1 LNHDA and CDR2 SQIVND (reference sequence). Trimming removed 3 bases from V and 8 bases from J, with 17 bases in between. CDR3 DNA: TGTGCCAGTAGTATGGAGGACAGAATTAAGGAGCCCCAGCATTTT. This codes for CASSMEDRIKEPQHF.

The chain is built from TRBV6-2 or TRBV6-3 and TRBJ2-5, with 13 nucleotides matching TRBD2. V lost 5 bases, J lost 9 bases, and 6 bases stayed unmatched. The CDR3 extends over 14 amino acids. In germline, CDR1 is MNHEY, CDR2 SVGEGT. The CDR3 sequence: CASSRTSGSEAQYF. The CDR3 coding sequence is TGTGCCAGCAGTCGGACTAGCGGGAGTGAGGCCCAGTACTTC.

CDR3 sequence reads: CASSASGAYNEAFF. DNA of the CDR3: TGTGCCAGCAGTGCCTCCGGGGCATATAATGAAGCTTTCTTT. This chain links TRBV6-1 with TRBJ1-1, with D possibly matching TRBD1 (5 bases). Trimming removed 4 bases at V and 7 bases at J, with 16 bases between. Germline CDR1 and CDR2: MNHNS and SASEGT. This CDR3 is 14 amino acids long.

The rearrangement joins TRBV12-3 or TRBV12-4 to TRBJ1-2; D is ambiguous. Trimming removed 1 base from V and 4 bases from J, with 10 bases in between. There are 14 residues in the CDR3. The CDR3 reads CASSLGGGVYGYTF. CDR3 coding DNA: TGTGCCAGCAGTTTAGGAGGTGGGGTCTATGGCTACACCTTC.

The table lists this clonotype with many counts. The rearrangement uses TRBV6-2 or TRBV6-3 and TRBJ2-2; D uncertain. This CDR3 contains 15 residues. The germline V gene encodes CDR1 MNHEY and CDR2 SVGEGT. The V and J ends lost 8 bases and 6 bases respectively, with 19 bases between them. The CDR3 sequence: CASGKRVGQSGELFF. CDR3 DNA sequence: TGTGCCAGCGGAAAAAGGGTAGGGCAGTCCGGGGAGCTGTTTTTT.

There are many counts of this clonotype. V and J are TRBV20-1 and TRBJ2-5, with 9 bases fitting TRBD2. CDR3 length: 13 residues. CDR1 and CDR2 (germline): DFQATT, SNEGSKA (reference sequence). V dropped 7 bases and J dropped 5; count of bases not matched to a gene: 8. The chain's CDR3 is CSGSSGSGETQYF. CDR3 DNA: TGCAGTGGGAGTAGCGGGAGTGGGGAGACCCAGTACTTC.

V gene TRBV12-3 or TRBV12-4 combines with J gene TRBJ1-1; no firm D call. Trimming took off 4 bases at V and 7 bases at J, with 10 bases between the two ends. The CDR3 is 12 amino acids. CDR3 region: CASSSESLEAFF. The CDR3 nucleotides read TGTGCCAGCAGTTCAGAAAGCCTTGAAGCTTTCTTT.

This clonotype occurred many times. This chain joins TRBV28 and TRBJ2-2, with 10 nucleotides matching TRBD1. The CDR3 loop spans 15 amino acids. CDR1 MDHEN and CDR2 SYDVKM come from the germline V gene. V lost 6 bases and J lost 6; bases outside the gene matches: 7. Here the CDR3 reads CASSRPGTGAGELFF. Here the CDR3 DNA reads TGTGCCAGCAGCCGACCGGGGACAGGGGCCGGGGAGCTGTTTTTT.

V usage is TRBV7-3 and J usage is TRBJ2-5, with D possibly matching TRBD1 (7 bases). V was cut by 5 bases and J by 3 bases, with 13 bases left in between. This CDR3 is built from 14 residues. Germline-derived CDR1 and CDR2 are SGHTA and FQGTGA. CDR3 loop: CASSQGGPKETQYF. In nucleotides, the CDR3 is TGTGCCAGCAGCCAGGGGGGTCCGAAAGAGACCCAGTACTTC. Using reference TRBV7-3 and TRBJ2-5 for the parts outside the CDR3, the full variable domain is GAGVSQTPSNKVTEKGKYVELRCDPISGHTALYWYRQSLGQGPEFLIYFQGTGAADDSGLPNDRFFAVRPEGSVSTLKIQRTERGDSAVYLCASSQGGPKETQYFGPGTRLLVL.

This rearrangement joins TRBV7-3 to TRBJ2-7; 7 bases agree with TRBD2. Trimming cost V 4 bases and J 2 bases; bases outside gene matches: 8. Germline lookup yields CDR1 SGHTA and CDR2 FQGTGA. CDR3 size: 15 residues. The CDR3 protein is CASSSVAGTAYEQYF. CDR3 DNA sequence: TGTGCCAGCAGCTCCGTAGCGGGTACAGCCTACGAGCAGTACTTC.

Only one count was recorded for this clonotype. The chain employs TRBV5-1 and TRBJ1-2; D may be TRBD1 (6 bases). The CDR3 is 13 residues long. The germline V gene encodes CDR1 SGHRS and CDR2 YFSETQ. Trimming took 5 bases from V and 8 from J, leaving 16 bases between them. The CDR3 nucleotides read TGCGCCAGCAGACCGACGGACAGACAAGGCTACACCTTC. As protein: CASRPTDRQGYTF. The variable domain in full, completed from reference TRBV5-1 and TRBJ1-2, reads KAGVTQTPRYLIKTRGQQVTLSCSPISGHRSVSWYQQTPGQGLQFLFEYFSETQRNKGNFPGRFSGRQFSNSRSEMNVSTLELGDSALYLCASRPTDRQGYTFGSGTRLTVV.

Ten or more counts support this clonotype. The gene calls are TRBV12-3 or TRBV12-4 and TRBJ1-5, with D uncertain. This CDR3 has 16 residues. V dropped 6 bases and J dropped 5 bases, with 20 bases sitting between them. CDR3 sequence reads: CASSPGPPGNYQPQHF. The CDR3 bases are TGTGCCAGCAGCCCCGGGCCGCCGGGAAACTATCAGCCCCAGCATTTT.

The chain links TRBV2 to TRBJ2-7; a weak D match, TRBD2 (5 bases). The CDR3 loop spans 14 amino acids. Germline values: CDR1 SNHLY, CDR2 FYNNEI. V was clipped by 3 bases and J by 1 base, with 10 bases between them. The CDR3 nucleotides are TGTGCCAGCAGTGATATCCGGGGTTCCTACGAGCAGTACTTC. Amino acid sequence: CASSDIRGSYEQYF.

V and J are TRBV28 and TRBJ2-7; the D is unclear. The ends were cut back, 6 bases at V and 2 bases at J, with 11 bases in the middle. This CDR3 has 13 residues. Germline loops: CDR1 MDHEN, CDR2 SYDVKM. This CDR3 is CASRTRSPYEQYF. In nucleotides, the CDR3 is TGTGCCAGCAGGACAAGGTCCCCCTACGAGCAGTACTTC.

This clonotype was observed at least ten times. J is TRBJ2-7 and V is TRBV28; D call uncertain. V was pared by 0 bases and J by 0 bases, with 3 bases between. Germline values: CDR1 MDHEN, CDR2 SYDVKM. The CDR3 contains 13 residues. CDR3 in amino acids: CASSLWASYEQYF. The CDR3 DNA reads as TGTGCCAGCAGTTTATGGGCCTCCTACGAGCAGTACTTC.

This clonotype has a handful of counts. This chain uses TRBV7-8 with TRBJ2-1; D remains unclear. Germline CDR1 and CDR2: SGHVS and FQNEAQ. Trimming removed 4 bases at V and 7 bases at J, with 17 bases between. The CDR3 extends over 15 amino acids. CDR3 DNA sequence: TGTGCCAGCAGCTATACACTTGTTGGGCTGAATGAGCAGTTCTTC. This sequence encodes CASSYTLVGLNEQFF.